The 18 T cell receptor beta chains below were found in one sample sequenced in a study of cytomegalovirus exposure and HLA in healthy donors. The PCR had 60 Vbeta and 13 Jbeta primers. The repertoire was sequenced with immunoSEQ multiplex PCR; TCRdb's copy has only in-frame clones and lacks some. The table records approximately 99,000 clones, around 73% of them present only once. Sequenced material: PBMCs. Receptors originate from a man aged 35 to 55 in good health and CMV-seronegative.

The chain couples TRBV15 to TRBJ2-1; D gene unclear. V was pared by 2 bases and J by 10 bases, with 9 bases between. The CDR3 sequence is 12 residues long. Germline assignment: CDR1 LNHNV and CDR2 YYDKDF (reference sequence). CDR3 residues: CATSRPPSEQFF. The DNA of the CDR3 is TGTGCCACCAGCAGACCCCCCTCGGAGCAGTTCTTC.

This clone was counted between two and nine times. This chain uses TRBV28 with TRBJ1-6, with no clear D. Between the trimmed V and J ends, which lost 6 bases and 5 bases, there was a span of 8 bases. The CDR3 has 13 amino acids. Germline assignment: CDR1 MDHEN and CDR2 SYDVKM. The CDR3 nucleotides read TGTGCCAGCAGGCATAGAAATAATTCACCCCTCCACTTT. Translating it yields CASRHRNNSPLHF. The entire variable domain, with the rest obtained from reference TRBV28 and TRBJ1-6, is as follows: DVKVTQSSRYLVKRTGEKVFLECVQDMDHENMFWYRQDPGLGLRLIYFSYDVKMKEKGDIPEGYSVSREKKERFSLILESASTNQTSMYLCASRHRNNSPLHFGNGTRLTVT.

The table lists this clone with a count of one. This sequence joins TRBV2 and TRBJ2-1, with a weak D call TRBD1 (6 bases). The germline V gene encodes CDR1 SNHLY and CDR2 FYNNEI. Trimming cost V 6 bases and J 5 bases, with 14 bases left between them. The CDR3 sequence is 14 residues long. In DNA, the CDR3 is TGTGCCAGCAGGTTTATGGACAGAAACAATGAGCAGTTCTTC. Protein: CASRFMDRNNEQFF.

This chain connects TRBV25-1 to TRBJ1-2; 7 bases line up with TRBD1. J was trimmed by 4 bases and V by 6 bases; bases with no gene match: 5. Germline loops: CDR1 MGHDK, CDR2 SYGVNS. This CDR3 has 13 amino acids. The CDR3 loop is CASSLDRVYGYTF. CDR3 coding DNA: TGTGCCAGCAGCCTAGACAGGGTCTATGGCTACACCTTC.

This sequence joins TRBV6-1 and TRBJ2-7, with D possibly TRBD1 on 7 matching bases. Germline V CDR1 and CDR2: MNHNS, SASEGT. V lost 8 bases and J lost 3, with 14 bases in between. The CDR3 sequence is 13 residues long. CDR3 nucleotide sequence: TGTGCCAGCGGCGGGACAGCCCGCTACGAGCAGTACTTC. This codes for CASGGTARYEQYF.

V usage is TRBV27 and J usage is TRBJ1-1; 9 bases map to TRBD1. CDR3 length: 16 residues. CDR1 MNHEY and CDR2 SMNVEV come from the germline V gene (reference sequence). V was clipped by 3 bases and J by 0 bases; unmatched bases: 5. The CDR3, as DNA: TGTGCCAGCAGTTTCGGGACAGGGAGCATGAACACTGAAGCTTTCTTT. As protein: CASSFGTGSMNTEAFF.

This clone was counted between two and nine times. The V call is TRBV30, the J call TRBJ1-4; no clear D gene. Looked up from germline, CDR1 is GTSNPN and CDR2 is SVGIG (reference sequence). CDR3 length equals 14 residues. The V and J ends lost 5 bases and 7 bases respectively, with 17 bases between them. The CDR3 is CAWGEVGRGEKLFF. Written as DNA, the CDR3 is TGTGCCTGGGGGGAGGTAGGGAGAGGTGAAAAACTGTTTTTT.

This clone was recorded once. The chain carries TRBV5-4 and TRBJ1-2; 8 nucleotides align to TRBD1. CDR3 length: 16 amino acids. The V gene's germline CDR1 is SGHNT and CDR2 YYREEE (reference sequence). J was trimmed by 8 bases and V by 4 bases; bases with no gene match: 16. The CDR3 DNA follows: TGTGCCAGCAGCCCACTGTTCACAGGGGGAGATGACGGCTACACCTTC. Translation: CASSPLFTGGDDGYTF.

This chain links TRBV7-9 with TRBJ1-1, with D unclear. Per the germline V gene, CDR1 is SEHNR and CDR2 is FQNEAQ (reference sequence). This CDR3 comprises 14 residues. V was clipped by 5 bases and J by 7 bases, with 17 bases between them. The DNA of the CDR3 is TGTGCCAGCAGCCCGAGAGGCACACAAGATGAAGCTTTCTTT. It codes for CASSPRGTQDEAFF. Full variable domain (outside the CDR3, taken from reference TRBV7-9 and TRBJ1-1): DTGVSQNPRHKITKRGQNVTFRCDPISEHNRLYWYRQTLGQGPEFLTYFQNEAQLEKSRLLSDRFSAERPKGSFSTLEIQRTEQGDSAMYLCASSPRGTQDEAFFGQGTRLTVV.

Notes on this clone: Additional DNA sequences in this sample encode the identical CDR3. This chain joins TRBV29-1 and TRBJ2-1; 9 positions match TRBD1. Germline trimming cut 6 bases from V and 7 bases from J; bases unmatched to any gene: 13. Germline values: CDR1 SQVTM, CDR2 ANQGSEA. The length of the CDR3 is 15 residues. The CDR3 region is CSVRGSDRGGNEQFF. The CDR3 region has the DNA TGCAGCGTCAGAGGGTCGGACAGGGGAGGGAATGAGCAGTTCTTC.

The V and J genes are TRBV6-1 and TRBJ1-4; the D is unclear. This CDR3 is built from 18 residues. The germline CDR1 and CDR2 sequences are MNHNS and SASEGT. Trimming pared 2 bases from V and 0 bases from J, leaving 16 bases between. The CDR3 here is CASSELFAAATTNEKLFF. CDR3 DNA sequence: TGTGCCAGCAGTGAACTTTTCGCGGCCGCGACAACTAATGAAAAACTGTTTTTT.

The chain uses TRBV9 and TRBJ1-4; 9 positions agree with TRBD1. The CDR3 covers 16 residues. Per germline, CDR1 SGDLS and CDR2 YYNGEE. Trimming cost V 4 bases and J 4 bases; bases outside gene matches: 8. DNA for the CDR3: TGTGCCAGCAGCCCTCGACAGGGGGTAGGTAATGAAAAACTGTTTTTT. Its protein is CASSPRQGVGNEKLFF.

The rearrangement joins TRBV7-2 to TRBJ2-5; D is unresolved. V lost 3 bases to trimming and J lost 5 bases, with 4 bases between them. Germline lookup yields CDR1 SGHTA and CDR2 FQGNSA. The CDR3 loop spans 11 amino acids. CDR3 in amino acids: CASSFVETQYF. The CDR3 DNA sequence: TGTGCCAGCAGCTTCGTGGAGACCCAGTACTTC.

The CDR3 DNA is TGTGCCTGGATCGAATGGGCAGACACCATATATTTT. It codes for CAWIEWADTIYF. V is TRBV30 and J is TRBJ1-3; D gene ambiguous. The CDR3 is 12 amino acids. V was shortened by 4 bases and J by 8 bases, with 12 bases between the two germline ends. CDR1 is GTSNPN and CDR2 is SVGIG in the germline V gene (reference sequence).

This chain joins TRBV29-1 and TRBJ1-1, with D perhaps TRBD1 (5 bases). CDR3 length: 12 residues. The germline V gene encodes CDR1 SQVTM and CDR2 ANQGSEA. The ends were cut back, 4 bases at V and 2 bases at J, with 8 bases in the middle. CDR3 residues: CSVGRANTEAFF. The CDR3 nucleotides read TGCAGCGTTGGCAGGGCTAACACTGAAGCTTTCTTT. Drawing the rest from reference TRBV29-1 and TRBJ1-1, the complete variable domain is SAVISQKPSRDICQRGTSLTIQCQVDSQVTMMFWYRQQPGQSLTLIATANQGSEATYESGFVIDKFPISRPNLTFSTLTVSNMSPEDSSIYLCSVGRANTEAFFGQGTRLTVV.

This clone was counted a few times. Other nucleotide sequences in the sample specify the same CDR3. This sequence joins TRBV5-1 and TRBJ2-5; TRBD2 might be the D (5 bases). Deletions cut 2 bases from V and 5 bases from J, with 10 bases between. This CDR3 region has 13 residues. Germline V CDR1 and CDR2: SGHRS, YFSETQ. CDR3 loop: CASSFGVAETQYF. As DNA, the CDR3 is TGCGCCAGCAGCTTTGGGGTAGCGGAGACCCAGTACTTC.

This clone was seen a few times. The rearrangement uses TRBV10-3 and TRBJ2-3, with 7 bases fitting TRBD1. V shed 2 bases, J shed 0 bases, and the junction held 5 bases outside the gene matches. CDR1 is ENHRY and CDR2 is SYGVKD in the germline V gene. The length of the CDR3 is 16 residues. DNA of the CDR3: TGTGCCATCAGTGAGCGGACAGGCCCTAGCACAGATACGCAGTATTTT. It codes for CAISERTGPSTDTQYF.

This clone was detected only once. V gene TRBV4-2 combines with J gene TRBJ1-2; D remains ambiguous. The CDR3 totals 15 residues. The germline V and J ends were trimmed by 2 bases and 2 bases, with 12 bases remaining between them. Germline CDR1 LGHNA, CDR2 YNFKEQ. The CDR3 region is CASSQRGRENYGYTF. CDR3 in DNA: TGTGCCAGCAGCCAAAGAGGACGGGAAAACTATGGCTACACCTTC.